This TCR beta chain was recorded in a study of early T cells in non-severe SARS-CoV-2 infection. CDR1 is SGHTA and CDR2 is FQGNSA in the germline V gene. The V end was cut by 2 bases, the J end by 0 bases, with 14 bases between. The CDR3 consists of 16 residues. In this sample, this clonotype turned up many times. One entry per CDR3 protein results from TCRdb running MiXCR on the 5' RACE reads. The data contain fewer than 45,000 distinct CDR3 sequences, approximately 9.1% of them seen just once; the ten biggest clones take up 10% to 15%. The sequence came from an adult who was a healthcare worker with PCR-confirmed SARS-CoV-2 infection or an uninfected control (not recorded which). This chain connects TRBV7-2 to TRBJ2-7; D is perhaps TRBD1 (6 bases). Material for sequencing was whole blood. The CDR3 spells CASSLSPGVGSYEQYF. The CDR3 DNA reads TGTGCCAGCAGCTTATCACCAGGGGTCGGCTCCTACGAGCAGTACTTC. Supplemented by reference TRBV7-2 and TRBJ2-7, the full variable domain reads GAGVSQSPSNKVTEKGKDVELRCDPISGHTALYWYRQSLGQGLEFLIYFQGNSAPDKSGLPSDRFSAERTGGSVSTLTIQRTQQEDSAVYLCASSLSPGVGSYEQYFGPGTRLTVT.